Presented here are 3 T cell receptor beta chains from one specimen sequenced in a study of shared clonotypes between healthy human individuals. Method: immunoSEQ multiplex PCR; TCRdb's copy keeps in-frame clones and lacks some. The data contain just over 2,000,000 clones, roughly 95% of them singletons. The sample consisted of naive CD4+ T cells sorted from blood. This sample's subset: CD45RA+ positively selected. The origin of the receptors is a young man in good health.

The J gene is TRBJ2-3, the V gene TRBV27; D call uncertain. V shed 6 bases and J shed 1 base, with 11 bases lying between them. There are 14 residues in the CDR3. Germline V gives CDR1 MNHEY, CDR2 SMNVEV (reference sequence). The CDR3 sequence: CASRRFAGTDTQYF. For the CDR3, the DNA is TGTGCCAGCAGGCGTTTCGCGGGCACAGATACGCAGTATTTT.

On this clone: Distinct nucleotide sequences in the sample also encode this CDR3. This chain uses TRBV5-1 with TRBJ2-1; 13 nucleotides match TRBD2. CDR3 size: 16 residues. Germline lookup yields CDR1 SGHRS and CDR2 YFSETQ. Germline trimming cut 0 bases from V and 7 bases from J; bases unmatched to any gene: 4. The CDR3 is CASSLGLAGGRNEQFF. Here the CDR3 DNA reads TGCGCCAGCAGCTTGGGACTAGCGGGAGGTCGGAATGAGCAGTTCTTC.

The chain recombines TRBV5-1 with TRBJ2-2, with TRBD2 matching 8 bases. Germline V gives CDR1 SGHRS, CDR2 YFSETQ. CDR3 length: 15 residues. J gave up 6 bases and V 0 bases, and 4 bases lay outside the gene matches. CDR3 in DNA: TGCGCCAGCAGCTTGGCCGGGAGGGATGCCGGGGAGCTGTTTTTT. This gives the protein CASSLAGRDAGELFF.